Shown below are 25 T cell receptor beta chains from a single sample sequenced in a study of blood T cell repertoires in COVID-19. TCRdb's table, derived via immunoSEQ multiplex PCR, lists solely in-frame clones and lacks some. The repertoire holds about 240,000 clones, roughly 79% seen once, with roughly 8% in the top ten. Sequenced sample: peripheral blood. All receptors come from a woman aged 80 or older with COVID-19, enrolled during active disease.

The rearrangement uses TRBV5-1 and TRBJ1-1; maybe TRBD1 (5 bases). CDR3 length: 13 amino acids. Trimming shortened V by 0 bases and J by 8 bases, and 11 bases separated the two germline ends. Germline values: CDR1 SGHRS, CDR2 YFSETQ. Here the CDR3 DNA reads TGCGCCAGCAGCTTGGGATCCCAGGGAGAAGCTTTCTTT. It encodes CASSLGSQGEAFF.

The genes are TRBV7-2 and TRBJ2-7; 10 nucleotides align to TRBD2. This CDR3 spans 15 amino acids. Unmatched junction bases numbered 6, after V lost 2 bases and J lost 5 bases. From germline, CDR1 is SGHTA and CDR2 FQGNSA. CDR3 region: CASSLRLAGDHEQYF. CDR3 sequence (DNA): TGTGCCAGCAGCTTAAGGCTAGCGGGAGACCACGAGCAGTACTTC.

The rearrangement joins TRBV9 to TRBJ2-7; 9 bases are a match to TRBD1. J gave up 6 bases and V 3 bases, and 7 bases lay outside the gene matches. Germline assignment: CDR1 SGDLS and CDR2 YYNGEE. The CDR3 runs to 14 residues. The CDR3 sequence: CASSARQGEGEQYF. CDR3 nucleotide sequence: TGTGCCAGCAGCGCAAGACAGGGGGAGGGCGAGCAGTACTTC.

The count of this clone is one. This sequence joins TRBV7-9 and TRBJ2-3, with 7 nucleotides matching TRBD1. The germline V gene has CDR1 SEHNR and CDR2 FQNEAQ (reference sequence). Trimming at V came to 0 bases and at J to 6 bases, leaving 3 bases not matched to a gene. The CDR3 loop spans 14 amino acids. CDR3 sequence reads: CASSLADRRDTQYF. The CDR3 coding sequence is TGTGCCAGCAGCTTAGCGGACAGGAGGGATACGCAGTATTTT.

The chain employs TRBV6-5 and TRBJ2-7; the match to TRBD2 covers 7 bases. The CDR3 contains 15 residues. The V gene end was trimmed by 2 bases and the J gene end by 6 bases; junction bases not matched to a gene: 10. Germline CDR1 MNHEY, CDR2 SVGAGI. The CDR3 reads CASSYEGGPGGEQYF. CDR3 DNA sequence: TGTGCCAGCAGTTACGAGGGAGGGCCTGGAGGCGAGCAGTACTTC.

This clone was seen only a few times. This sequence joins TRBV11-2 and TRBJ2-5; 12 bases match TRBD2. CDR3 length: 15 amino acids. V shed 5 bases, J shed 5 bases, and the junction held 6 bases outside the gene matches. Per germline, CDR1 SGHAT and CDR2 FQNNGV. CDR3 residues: CASSTRTSGDETQYF. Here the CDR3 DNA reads TGTGCCAGCAGCACACGGACTAGCGGGGACGAGACCCAGTACTTC.

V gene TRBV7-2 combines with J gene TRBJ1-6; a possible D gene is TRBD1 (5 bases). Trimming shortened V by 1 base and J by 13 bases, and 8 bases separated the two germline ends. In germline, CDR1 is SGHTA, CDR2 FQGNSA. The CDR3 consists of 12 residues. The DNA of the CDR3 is TGTGCCAGCAGCTTAGACAGGCCGCCCCTCCACTTT. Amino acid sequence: CASSLDRPPLHF.

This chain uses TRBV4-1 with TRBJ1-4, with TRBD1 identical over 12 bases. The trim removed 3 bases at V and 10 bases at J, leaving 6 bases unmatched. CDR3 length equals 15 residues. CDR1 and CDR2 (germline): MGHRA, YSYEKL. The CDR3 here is CASSQTGTGGGKLFF. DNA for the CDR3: TGCGCCAGCAGCCAGACCGGGACAGGGGGCGGAAAACTGTTTTTT.

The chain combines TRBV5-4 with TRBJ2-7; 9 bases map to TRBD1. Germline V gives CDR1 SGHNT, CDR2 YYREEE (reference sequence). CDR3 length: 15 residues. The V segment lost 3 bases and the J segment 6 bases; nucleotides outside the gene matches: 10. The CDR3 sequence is CASSWRGQGIREQYF. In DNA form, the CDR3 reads TGTGCCAGCAGCTGGCGGGGACAGGGTATTCGCGAGCAGTACTTC.

Here the CDR3 DNA reads TGCAGCGTCGAGGACAGGGGAGCTGAAGCTTTCTTT. Encoded protein: CSVEDRGAEAFF. The rearrangement uses TRBV29-1 and TRBJ1-1; 9 nucleotides align to TRBD1. The CDR3 length is 12 residues. Unmatched junction bases numbered 5, after V lost 6 bases and J lost 6 bases. In germline, CDR1 is SQVTM, CDR2 ANQGSEA.

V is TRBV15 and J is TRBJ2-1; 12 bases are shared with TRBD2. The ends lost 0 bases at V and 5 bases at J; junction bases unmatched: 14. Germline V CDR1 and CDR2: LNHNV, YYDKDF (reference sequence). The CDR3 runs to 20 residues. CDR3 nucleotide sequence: TGTGCCACCAGCAGAGATTGGGGGACTAGCGGGTGGAAGAACAACAATGAGCAGTTCTTC. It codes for CATSRDWGTSGWKNNNEQFF.

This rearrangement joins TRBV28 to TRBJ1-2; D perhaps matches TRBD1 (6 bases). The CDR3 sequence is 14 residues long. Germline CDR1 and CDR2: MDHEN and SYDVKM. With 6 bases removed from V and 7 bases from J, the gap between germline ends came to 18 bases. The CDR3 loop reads CASSQSEGGGGYTF. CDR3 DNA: TGTGCCAGCAGCCAGAGCGAGGGAGGGGGTGGCTACACCTTC.

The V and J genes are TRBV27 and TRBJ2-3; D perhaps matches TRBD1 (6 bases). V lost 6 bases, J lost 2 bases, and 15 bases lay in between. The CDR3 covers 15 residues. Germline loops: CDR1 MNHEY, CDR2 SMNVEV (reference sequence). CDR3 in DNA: TGTGCCAGCAGCCGGGACACCCGAGACACAGATACGCAGTATTTT. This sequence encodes CASSRDTRDTDTQYF.

The CDR3: CASSAPPGQTKLNYGYTF. As DNA, the CDR3 is TGTGCCAGCAGTGCCCCCCCGGGACAGACAAAATTGAACTATGGCTACACCTTC. The chain combines TRBV25-1 with TRBJ1-2; 7 positions agree with TRBD1. Trimming took 4 bases from V and 2 from J; bases not matched to a gene: 16. CDR3 size: 18 residues. Germline-derived CDR1 and CDR2 are MGHDK and SYGVNS.

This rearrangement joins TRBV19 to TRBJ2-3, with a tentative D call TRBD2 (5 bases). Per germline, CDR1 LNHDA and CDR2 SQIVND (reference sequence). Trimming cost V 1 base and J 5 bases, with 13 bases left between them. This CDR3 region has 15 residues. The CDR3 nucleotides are TGTGCCAGTAGTATAGGGCAGGCTGAGGGAGATACGCAGTATTTT. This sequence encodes CASSIGQAEGDTQYF.

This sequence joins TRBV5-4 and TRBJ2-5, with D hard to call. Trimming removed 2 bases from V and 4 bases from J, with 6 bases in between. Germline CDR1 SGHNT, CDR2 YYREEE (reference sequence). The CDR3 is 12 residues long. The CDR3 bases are TGTGCCAGCAGCTTTATAGCAGAGACCCAGTACTTC. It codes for CASSFIAETQYF.

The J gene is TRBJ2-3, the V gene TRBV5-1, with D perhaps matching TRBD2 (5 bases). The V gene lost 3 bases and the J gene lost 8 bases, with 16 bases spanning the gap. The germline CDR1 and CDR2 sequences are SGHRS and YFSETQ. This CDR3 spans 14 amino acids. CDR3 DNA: TGCGCCAGCAGCTCTTCGGGGATTTTGGGTACGCAGTATTTT. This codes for CASSSSGILGTQYF. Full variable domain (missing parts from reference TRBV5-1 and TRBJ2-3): KAGVTQTPRYLIKTRGQQVTLSCSPISGHRSVSWYQQTPGQGLQFLFEYFSETQRNKGNFPGRFSGRQFSNSRSEMNVSTLELGDSALYLCASSSSGILGTQYFGPGTRLTVL.

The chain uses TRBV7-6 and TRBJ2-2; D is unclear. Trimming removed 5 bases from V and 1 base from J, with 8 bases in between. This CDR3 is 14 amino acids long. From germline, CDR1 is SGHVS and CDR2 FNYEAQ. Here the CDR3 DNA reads TGTGCCAGCAGCGTAACAAGGAACACCGGGGAGCTGTTTTTT. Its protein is CASSVTRNTGELFF.

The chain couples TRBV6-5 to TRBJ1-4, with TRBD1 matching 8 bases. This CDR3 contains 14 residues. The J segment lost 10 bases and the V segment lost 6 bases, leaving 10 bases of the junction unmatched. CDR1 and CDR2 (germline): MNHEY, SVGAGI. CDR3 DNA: TGTGCCAGCAGCAACCGGGACAGGAAGGGAAAACTGTTTTTT. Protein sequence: CASSNRDRKGKLFF.

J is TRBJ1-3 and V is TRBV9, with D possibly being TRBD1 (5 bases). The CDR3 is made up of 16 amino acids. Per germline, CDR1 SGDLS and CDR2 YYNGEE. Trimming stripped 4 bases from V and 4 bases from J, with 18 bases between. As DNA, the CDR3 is TGTGCCAGCAGCCCTCAGGGAGGGGTAAAGGGAAACACCATATATTTT. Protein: CASSPQGGVKGNTIYF.

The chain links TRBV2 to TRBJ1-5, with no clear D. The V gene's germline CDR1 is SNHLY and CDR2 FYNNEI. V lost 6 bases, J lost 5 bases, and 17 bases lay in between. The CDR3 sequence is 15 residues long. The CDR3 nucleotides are TGTGCCAGCAGGGAGAATGTCCCCATGCATCAGCCCCAGCATTTT. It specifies CASRENVPMHQPQHF.

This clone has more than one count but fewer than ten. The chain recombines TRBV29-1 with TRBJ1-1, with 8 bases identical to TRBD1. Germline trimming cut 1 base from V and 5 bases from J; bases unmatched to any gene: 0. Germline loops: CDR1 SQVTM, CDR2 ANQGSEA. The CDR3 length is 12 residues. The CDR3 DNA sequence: TGCAGCGTTGAAGGGACAGGGACTGAAGCTTTCTTT. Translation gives CSVEGTGTEAFF.

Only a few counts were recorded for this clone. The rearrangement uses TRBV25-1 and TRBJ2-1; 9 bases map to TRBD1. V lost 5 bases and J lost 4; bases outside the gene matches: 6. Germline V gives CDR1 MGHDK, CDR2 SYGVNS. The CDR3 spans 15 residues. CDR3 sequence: CASSRSTGGYNEQFF. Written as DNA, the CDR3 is TGTGCCAGCAGTAGATCGACAGGGGGATACAATGAGCAGTTCTTC.

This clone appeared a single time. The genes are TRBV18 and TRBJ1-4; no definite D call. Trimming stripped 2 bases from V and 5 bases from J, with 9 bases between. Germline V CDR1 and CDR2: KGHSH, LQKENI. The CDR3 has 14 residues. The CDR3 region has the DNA TGTGCCAGCTCACCAGGCGGAGGAAATGAAAAACTGTTTTTT. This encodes CASSPGGGNEKLFF.

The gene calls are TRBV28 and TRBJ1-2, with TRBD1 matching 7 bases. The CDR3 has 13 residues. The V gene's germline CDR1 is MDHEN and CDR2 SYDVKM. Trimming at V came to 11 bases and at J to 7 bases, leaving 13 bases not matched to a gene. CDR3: CALSPRDSIGYTF. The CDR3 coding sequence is TGTGCCCTCTCCCCCCGGGACAGTATTGGCTACACCTTC.